Sequencing of this TCR beta chain was carried out in a study of CD8+CD57+ T cells in acquired aplastic anemia. Looking at the study overall: On average, sorted CD4+ and CD8+ cells gave around 3.3 ug of DNA. Study-wide findings and caveats: Any difference that existed in CD8+ Simpson's diversity between patients and controls was not significant.

Those patients picked for sequencing had displayed CD8+CD57+ cell expansion on flow cytometry. Among the patients, all had severe acquired aplastic anemia. TCR beta VDJ and CDR3 were profiled, and genomic DNA was the template. Each CDR3 protein gets one entry after TCRdb re-called the reads with MiXCR. The sample records approximately 180,000 distinct CDR3 sequences, about three fifths being singletons. Details on this clonotype: The antigen is unknown.

The germline V and J ends were trimmed by 0 bases and 3 bases, with 6 bases remaining between them. The CDR3 is 13 amino acids. In germline, CDR1 is SGHDT, CDR2 YYEEEE. Sample: sorted CD4+, CD8+, or CD8+CD57+ T cells (not recorded which) from PBMCs. The chain has TRBV5-6 and TRBJ1-1, with D maybe TRBD1 (5 bases). This receptor was obtained from a human donor with aplastic anemia. CDR3 residues: CASSLGRDTEAFF. Written as DNA, the CDR3 is TGTGCCAGCAGCTTGGGCAGGGACACTGAAGCTTTCTTT.